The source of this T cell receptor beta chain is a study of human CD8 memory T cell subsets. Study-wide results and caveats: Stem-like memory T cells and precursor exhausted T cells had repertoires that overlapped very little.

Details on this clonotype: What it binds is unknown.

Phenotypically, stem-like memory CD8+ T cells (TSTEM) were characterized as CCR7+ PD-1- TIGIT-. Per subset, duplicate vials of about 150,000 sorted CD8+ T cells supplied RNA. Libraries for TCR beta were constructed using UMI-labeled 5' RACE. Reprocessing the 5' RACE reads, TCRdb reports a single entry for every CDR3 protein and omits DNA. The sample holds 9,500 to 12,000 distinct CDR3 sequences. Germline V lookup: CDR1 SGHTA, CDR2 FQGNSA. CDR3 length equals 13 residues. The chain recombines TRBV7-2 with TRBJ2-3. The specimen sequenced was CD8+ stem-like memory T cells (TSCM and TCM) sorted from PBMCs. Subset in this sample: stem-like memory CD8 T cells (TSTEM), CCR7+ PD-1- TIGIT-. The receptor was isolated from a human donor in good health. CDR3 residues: CASSFIGPDTQYF.